This T cell receptor beta chain was retrieved from a study of blood T cell repertoires in COVID-19. Study information: COVID-19 samples from acute and convalescent phases originated in the United States, Italy and Spain.

Original methodology: Amplifying reference gene primers gave estimates of nucleated cell counts. The repertoire was sequenced with immunoSEQ multiplex PCR; TCRdb's copy has only in-frame clones and lacks some. V and J calls and clone size are as listed in that table; D and trimming were resolved from the DNA. The sample has under 100,000 clones, more than 65% seen once. Looked up from germline, CDR1 is SGHDT and CDR2 is YYEEEE. The CDR3 loop spans 14 amino acids. V gave up 4 bases and J gave up 4 bases, with 12 bases separating them. V and J are TRBV5-6 and TRBJ2-4; TRBD2 might be the D (6 bases). This clonotype was sampled from a man aged 80 or over with active or convalescent COVID-19. What was sequenced was peripheral blood. This CDR3 reads CASSNSGRKNIQYF. The DNA for the CDR3 is TGTGCCAGCAGCAATAGCGGACGAAAAAACATTCAGTACTTC.